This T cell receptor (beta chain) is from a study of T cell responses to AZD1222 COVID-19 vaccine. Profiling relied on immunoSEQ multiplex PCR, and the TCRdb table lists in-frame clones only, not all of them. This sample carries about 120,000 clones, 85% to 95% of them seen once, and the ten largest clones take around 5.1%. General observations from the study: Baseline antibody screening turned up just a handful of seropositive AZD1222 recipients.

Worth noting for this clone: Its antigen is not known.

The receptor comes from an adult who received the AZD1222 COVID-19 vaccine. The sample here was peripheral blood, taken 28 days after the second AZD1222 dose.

The CDR3 DNA reads as TGTGCCAGCCAGTCCGGGACAGGGGCCAACGTCCTGACTTTC. This sequence encodes CASQSGTGANVLTF. The chain has TRBV19 and TRBJ2-6, with D maybe TRBD1 (6 bases). Trimming removed 9 bases at V and 4 bases at J, with 13 bases between. The CDR3 loop spans 14 amino acids. Per germline, CDR1 LNHDA and CDR2 SQIVND (reference sequence).